Each of the 20 T cell receptor beta chains below was sequenced from the same sample in a study of PD-1 blockade in classical Hodgkin lymphoma. With no exception, relapse followed autologous stem cell transplantation in all patients, and brentuximab vedotin exposure varied. The table came from immunoSEQ multiplex PCR; TCRdb's copy has only in-frame clones and leaves some out. Among about 40,000 clones listed, approximately 71% were seen once. The sequences come from peripheral blood mononuclear cells (PBMCs), collected at baseline. The receptors come from a human donor with classical Hodgkin lymphoma.

This clone was observed a handful of times. The chain joins TRBV19 to TRBJ1-2; 12 bases align to TRBD1. The CDR3 length is 16 residues. Looked up from germline, CDR1 is LNHDA and CDR2 is SQIVND (reference sequence). Trimming took 0 bases from V and 7 from J; bases not matched to a gene: 6. The CDR3 sequence is CASSIDAGQGAFGYTF. DNA of the CDR3: TGTGCCAGTAGTATAGATGCGGGACAGGGGGCGTTTGGCTACACCTTC.

This sequence joins TRBV4-3 and TRBJ1-2; D gene ambiguous. The CDR3 sequence is 15 residues long. Per germline, CDR1 LGHNA and CDR2 YSLEER. The V end lost 1 base, the J end lost 3 bases, and 12 bases lay between the germline ends. CDR3 protein: CASSQVKGSYYGYTF. The CDR3 DNA reads as TGCGCCAGCAGCCAAGTAAAAGGCTCTTACTATGGCTACACCTTC.

V usage is TRBV30 and J usage is TRBJ1-5; D is unclear. The V gene's germline CDR1 is GTSNPN and CDR2 SVGIG (reference sequence). The V end was cut by 2 bases, the J end by 4 bases, with 9 bases between. The CDR3 has 13 residues. CDR3 bases: TGTGCCTGGAGTCCGGCCCTTAATCAGCCCCAGCATTTT. It yields the protein CAWSPALNQPQHF.

The CDR3 here is CASSQVDFETGELFF. The CDR3 coding sequence is TGCGCCAGCAGCCAAGTCGATTTTGAGACCGGGGAGCTGTTTTTT. The chain links TRBV4-3 to TRBJ2-2; no clear D. CDR3 length: 15 residues. Germline CDR1 reads LGHNA; CDR2 reads YSLEER. The ends were cut back, 1 base at V and 5 bases at J, with 11 bases in the middle.

V gene TRBV9 combines with J gene TRBJ2-5; TRBD1 or TRBD2 may be the D gene (5 bases each). The J call may be in error: the DNA end matches TRBJ2-7 better. This CDR3 has 14 residues. Per germline, CDR1 SGDLS and CDR2 YYNGEE. The CDR3 coding sequence is TGTGCCAGCAGCGCCTCGGGACCCTTCCGCGAGCAGTACTTC. Translating gives CASSASGPFREQYF.

The V gene is TRBV4-2, the J gene TRBJ2-3, with D tentatively TRBD1 or TRBD2 (6 bases each). The V gene's germline CDR1 is LGHNA and CDR2 YNFKEQ. The CDR3 contains 15 residues. V was shortened by 9 bases and J by 6 bases, with 22 bases between the two germline ends. This chain's CDR3 is CARRGASVSRDTQYF. The CDR3 DNA reads TGTGCCAGGAGGGGGGCTAGCGTCTCAAGGGATACGCAGTATTTT.

The chain carries TRBV6-5 and TRBJ2-5, with D uncertain. CDR1 and CDR2 from the germline V gene are MNHEY and SVGAGI. Trimming removed 0 bases from V and 2 bases from J, with 10 bases in between. The CDR3 is 15 residues long. The CDR3 DNA is TGTGCCAGCAGTTACTCAGGCGGCTCTCAAGAGACCCAGTACTTC. It encodes CASSYSGGSQETQYF.

The CDR3 DNA reads TGCAGCGTTGGAGCGGTCGGGACAGTCCAAGAGACCCAGTACTTC. Translating it yields CSVGAVGTVQETQYF. The rearrangement joins TRBV29-1 to TRBJ2-5; 7 positions agree with TRBD1. Germline-derived CDR1 and CDR2 are SQVTM and ANQGSEA. The CDR3 loop spans 15 amino acids. The V gene end was trimmed by 4 bases and the J gene end by 1 base; junction bases not matched to a gene: 9. Complete variable domain (other parts from reference TRBV29-1 and TRBJ2-5): SAVISQKPSRDICQRGTSLTIQCQVDSQVTMMFWYRQQPGQSLTLIATANQGSEATYESGFVIDKFPISRPNLTFSTLTVSNMSPEDSSIYLCSVGAVGTVQETQYFGPGTRLLVL.

This chain joins TRBV29-1 and TRBJ2-1, with D unresolved. The CDR3 totals 11 residues. The ends were cut back, 3 bases at V and 10 bases at J, with 10 bases in the middle. Germline V gene sequence: CDR1 SQVTM, CDR2 ANQGSEA. The CDR3, as DNA: TGCAGCGTTGATCTGCAATCAGAGCAGTTCTTC. Encoded protein: CSVDLQSEQFF.

This clone has just a few counts. This chain links TRBV30 with TRBJ1-5; 7 nucleotides align to TRBD1. V shed 0 bases, J shed 8 bases, and the junction held 4 bases outside the gene matches. Germline V gene lookup returns CDR1 GTSNPN and CDR2 SVGIG (reference sequence). The CDR3 length is 13 residues. In nucleotides, the CDR3 is TGTGCCTGGAGTGTAGGGGGCATCGAGCCCCAGCATTTT. Amino acid sequence: CAWSVGGIEPQHF. Using reference TRBV30 and TRBJ1-5 for the parts outside the CDR3, the full variable domain is SQTIHQWPATLVQPVGSPLSLECTVEGTSNPNLYWYRQAAGRGLQLLFYSVGIGQISSEVPQNLSASRPQDRQFILSSKKLLLSDSGFYLCAWSVGGIEPQHFGDGTRLSIL.

This chain uses TRBV14 with TRBJ2-5, with D unclear. There are 15 residues in the CDR3. Trimming pared 0 bases from V and 2 bases from J, leaving 10 bases between. Germline CDR1 reads SGHDN; CDR2 reads FVKESK. This CDR3 reads CASSQDETFQETQYF. CDR3 DNA sequence: TGTGCCAGCAGCCAAGATGAGACTTTTCAAGAGACCCAGTACTTC.

This chain links TRBV6-1 with TRBJ1-2; the D gene is possibly TRBD1 (5 bases). Germline-derived CDR1 and CDR2 are MNHNS and SASEGT. Trimming shortened V by 5 bases and J by 5 bases, and 12 bases separated the two germline ends. The CDR3 contains 13 residues. Here the CDR3 reads CASSRDSQYGYTF. CDR3 DNA: TGTGCCAGCAGTAGAGACAGCCAATATGGCTACACCTTC.

CDR3 nucleotides: TGTGCCAGCACCCGGCTAGCGGGACAGGAGACCCAGTACTTC. Its translation: CASTRLAGQETQYF. The chain combines TRBV27 with TRBJ2-5; the match to TRBD2 covers 9 bases. Trimming at V came to 7 bases and at J to 5 bases, leaving 8 bases not matched to a gene. CDR1 MNHEY and CDR2 SMNVEV come from the germline V gene (reference sequence). There are 14 residues in the CDR3.

The chain links TRBV27 to TRBJ2-5; D possibly corresponds to TRBD2 (5 bases). The germline V gene has CDR1 MNHEY and CDR2 SMNVEV (reference sequence). This CDR3 has 15 residues. V shed 5 bases and J shed 5 bases, with 18 bases lying between them. The CDR3 here is CASSNPGRADETQYF. The DNA of the CDR3 is TGTGCCAGCAGTAATCCGGGAAGGGCGGACGAGACCCAGTACTTC.

The chain employs TRBV5-6 and TRBJ1-2, with D possibly being TRBD1 (5 bases). CDR1 and CDR2 (germline): SGHDT, YYEEEE. The V gene lost 0 bases and the J gene lost 0 bases, with 12 bases spanning the gap. CDR3 size: 16 residues. The CDR3 reads CASSLGQTLANYGYTF. The CDR3 nucleotides read TGTGCCAGCAGCTTGGGACAGACTCTAGCTAACTATGGCTACACCTTC.

The V and J genes are TRBV19 and TRBJ1-4; no clear D. The ends were cut back, 4 bases at V and 3 bases at J, with 12 bases in the middle. Germline values: CDR1 LNHDA, CDR2 SQIVND (reference sequence). The CDR3 totals 15 residues. The CDR3 protein is CASSRLRAANEKLFF. Written as DNA, the CDR3 is TGTGCCAGTAGTAGGTTGAGGGCAGCTAATGAAAAACTGTTTTTT.

This rearrangement joins TRBV10-3 to TRBJ1-2, with TRBD1 matching 8 bases. The V gene end was trimmed by 4 bases and the J gene end by 8 bases; junction bases not matched to a gene: 6. The length of the CDR3 is 13 residues. Germline-derived CDR1 and CDR2 are ENHRY and SYGVKD. In DNA, the CDR3 is TGTGCCATCAGTGGACAGGGGTTGGAAGGCTACACCTTC. It yields the protein CAISGQGLEGYTF.

This clone was counted between two and nine times. The chain links TRBV9 to TRBJ2-7; 7 bases fit TRBD1. Germline trimming cut 3 bases from V and 5 bases from J; bases unmatched to any gene: 5. The CDR3 extends over 13 amino acids. In germline, CDR1 is SGDLS, CDR2 YYNGEE. This chain's CDR3 is CASSGTGAHEQYF. CDR3 DNA: TGTGCCAGCAGCGGGACAGGTGCCCACGAGCAGTACTTC.

This chain links TRBV7-2 with TRBJ2-3; 11 bases align to TRBD2. The CDR3 extends over 15 amino acids. Looked up from germline, CDR1 is SGHTA and CDR2 is FQGNSA. The V segment lost 5 bases and the J segment 6 bases; nucleotides outside the gene matches: 7. The CDR3 loop is CASSPGGLAVDTQYF. DNA for the CDR3: TGTGCCAGCAGCCCAGGGGGACTAGCGGTGGATACGCAGTATTTT.

This clone was seen just once. This sequence joins TRBV6-5 and TRBJ2-7; D remains ambiguous. The CDR3 has 11 amino acids. Germline CDR1 and CDR2: MNHEY and SVGAGI. V was clipped by 2 bases and J by 5 bases, with 4 bases between them. The CDR3 region has the DNA TGTGCCAGCAGTTACGGCCACGAGCAGTACTTC. This encodes CASSYGHEQYF.